The 31 T cell receptor beta chains below come from one sample, sequenced in a study of blood T cell repertoires in COVID-19. Libraries were prepared by immunoSEQ multiplex PCR; TCRdb keeps only in-frame clonotypes and omits some of them. This table has some 140,000 clones, 65% to 80% appearing once. Input material: peripheral blood. The receptors were gathered from a man at least 80 years old with acute or convalescent COVID-19.

J is TRBJ1-4 and V is TRBV15, with 9 bases lining up with TRBD1. J lost 7 bases, V lost 2 bases, and 5 bases had no gene match. Germline assignment: CDR1 LNHNV and CDR2 YYDKDF (reference sequence). The CDR3 has 15 residues. The CDR3 DNA reads TGTGCCACCAGCAGACAGGGACAGGGAGGTGAAAAACTGTTTTTT. It yields the protein CATSRQGQGGEKLFF.

V usage is TRBV12-3 or TRBV12-4 and J usage is TRBJ1-1; D gene uncertain. CDR3 length equals 13 residues. Trimming took 6 bases from V and 8 from J, leaving 16 bases between them. The CDR3 nucleotides are TGTGCCAGCAGCCCCTCCGACACGAACGAAGCTTTCTTT. Protein product: CASSPSDTNEAFF.

V is TRBV7-2 and J is TRBJ1-2; TRBD1 is a possible D gene (6 bases). V was trimmed by 5 bases and J by 8 bases, leaving 21 bases between them. This CDR3 comprises 15 residues. Germline CDR1 reads SGHTA; CDR2 reads FQGNSA. Written as DNA, the CDR3 is TGTGCCAGCAGCCTACAAGGACAGACCCCGGGAGGCTACACCTTC. It encodes CASSLQGQTPGGYTF.

The CDR3 DNA sequence: TGCAGCGTTGAAGCAGGGGGCGTTCTTGGCTACACCTTC. As protein: CSVEAGGVLGYTF. The V gene is TRBV29-1, the J gene TRBJ1-2; 8 nucleotides line up with TRBD1. The CDR3 is 13 amino acids. In germline, CDR1 is SQVTM, CDR2 ANQGSEA. After removal of 1 base from V and 7 bases from J, the junction contained 5 bases not matched to a gene.

The rearrangement uses TRBV7-2 and TRBJ1-1, with D possibly being TRBD1 (6 bases). The CDR3 is 12 residues long. In germline, CDR1 is SGHTA, CDR2 FQGNSA. Trimming stripped 5 bases from V and 5 bases from J, with 9 bases between. The CDR3 here is CASSPQGTEAFF. CDR3 sequence (DNA): TGTGCCAGCAGCCCCCAGGGGACTGAAGCTTTCTTT.

The rearrangement uses TRBV11-2 and TRBJ2-1; D ambiguous. The CDR3 consists of 14 residues. Germline CDR1 SGHAT, CDR2 FQNNGV. The V end lost 5 bases, the J end lost 3 bases, and 11 bases lay between the germline ends. DNA of the CDR3: TGTGCCAGCAGCCTCCCGACGGGCTACAATGAGCAGTTCTTC. Its translation is CASSLPTGYNEQFF.

The chain joins TRBV11-2 to TRBJ2-3; 12 bases fit TRBD2. The CDR3 runs to 16 residues. The trim removed 5 bases at V and 8 bases at J, leaving 11 bases unmatched. Germline V gene data show CDR1 as SGHAT and CDR2 as FQNNGV. CDR3 DNA sequence: TGTGCCAGCAGCCAGGGGGCTAGCGGGGGGGCACTTACGCAGTATTTT. This translates into CASSQGASGGALTQYF.

This chain joins TRBV7-9 and TRBJ1-5, with 7 bases aligning to TRBD1. Germline loops: CDR1 SEHNR, CDR2 FQNEAQ (reference sequence). The J segment lost 2 bases and the V segment lost 1 base, leaving 2 bases of the junction unmatched. CDR3 length: 15 amino acids. The DNA for the CDR3 is TGTGCCAGCAGCTTAGGAGGGGGCGGCAATCAGCCCCAGCATTTT. Encoded protein: CASSLGGGGNQPQHF.

This clone appeared a single time. The chain joins TRBV21-1 to TRBJ1-2; the table's D call of TRBD1 was not tested on the DNA. TRBV21-1 is a listed pseudogene. The CDR3 is made up of 16 amino acids. CDR3 in amino acids: CASSARDRGFNYGYTF. The CDR3 DNA reads TGTGCCAGCAGCGCGAGGGACAGGGGATTTAACTATGGCTACACCTTC.

The genes are TRBV6-1 and TRBJ1-3; D is undetermined. This CDR3 has 15 amino acids. The germline CDR1 and CDR2 sequences are MNHNS and SASEGT. Trimming shortened V by 0 bases and J by 0 bases, and 6 bases separated the two germline ends. The CDR3 loop is CASSEATSSGNTIYF. The DNA of the CDR3 is TGTGCCAGCAGTGAAGCGACATCCTCTGGAAACACCATATATTTT.

The sample holds a few counts of this clone. The V and J genes are TRBV6-6 and TRBJ1-5; D is uncertain. Germline CDR1 is MNHNY and CDR2 is SVGAGI (reference sequence). The CDR3 sequence is 14 residues long. V lost 1 base and J lost 7, with 11 bases in between. CDR3 sequence reads: CASSYYGEGQPQHF. DNA of the CDR3: TGTGCCAGCAGTTACTATGGAGAGGGCCAGCCCCAGCATTTT.

The chain combines TRBV6-1 with TRBJ2-1, with 9 bases that match TRBD2. V lost 2 bases to trimming and J lost 15 bases; unmatched junction nucleotides: 8. The CDR3 has 13 residues. Germline V CDR1 and CDR2: MNHNS, SASEGT. Here the CDR3 DNA reads TGTGCCAGCAGTGAATGGGCGGGGGGGCGGTCGTTCTTC. It encodes CASSEWAGGRSFF.

The gene calls are TRBV10-3 and TRBJ2-7; D is perhaps TRBD1 (6 bases). Trimming shortened V by 4 bases and J by 0 bases, and 10 bases separated the two germline ends. This CDR3 is built from 14 residues. Looked up from germline, CDR1 is ENHRY and CDR2 is SYGVKD. The CDR3 sequence is CAISGTAISYEQYF. DNA for the CDR3: TGTGCCATCAGTGGGACAGCTATCTCCTACGAGCAGTACTTC.

The rearrangement uses TRBV24-1 and TRBJ1-2, with unresolved D. Per the germline V gene, CDR1 is KGHDR and CDR2 is SFDVKD. V gave up 2 bases and J gave up 4 bases, with 4 bases separating them. The CDR3 sequence is 12 residues long. CDR3 nucleotide sequence: TGTGCCACCAGTGATTCTATCTATGGCTACACCTTC. Protein sequence: CATSDSIYGYTF.

The J gene is TRBJ2-7, the V gene TRBV7-3; D possibly corresponds to TRBD1 (5 bases). CDR3 length: 14 amino acids. Trimming stripped 4 bases from V and 6 bases from J, with 16 bases between. CDR1 SGHTA and CDR2 FQGTGA come from the germline V gene. CDR3 DNA sequence: TGTGCCAGCAGCTCGGATAGGGGATCCAGCGAGCAGTACTTC. It encodes CASSSDRGSSEQYF.

V gene TRBV19 combines with J gene TRBJ1-4; no reliable D call. The V end was cut by 5 bases, the J end by 10 bases, with 5 bases between. The germline CDR1 and CDR2 sequences are LNHDA and SQIVND (reference sequence). This CDR3 contains 10 residues. DNA for the CDR3: TGTGCCAGTAGTCGCGGAAAACTGTTTTTT. Protein: CASSRGKLFF.

This clone was seen only a few times. The CDR3 region has the DNA TGCAGCGTTGAAGTAGACTCTGGAAACACCATATATTTT. As protein: CSVEVDSGNTIYF. The gene calls are TRBV29-1 and TRBJ1-3; D remains ambiguous. V lost 1 base and J 0 bases, leaving 4 bases between the germline ends. Germline CDR1 reads SQVTM; CDR2 reads ANQGSEA. The CDR3 consists of 13 residues. Filled out from reference TRBV29-1 and TRBJ1-3, the complete variable domain reads SAVISQKPSRDICQRGTSLTIQCQVDSQVTMMFWYRQQPGQSLTLIATANQGSEATYESGFVIDKFPISRPNLTFSTLTVSNMSPEDSSIYLCSVEVDSGNTIYFGEGSWLTVV.

V usage is TRBV28 and J usage is TRBJ1-3; D is undetermined. Germline V gene data show CDR1 as MDHEN and CDR2 as SYDVKM. The V end was cut by 10 bases, the J end by 4 bases, with 17 bases between. This CDR3 is 14 amino acids long. CDR3 sequence (DNA): TGTGCCACCACCCCGGGGAGGCAGGGAAACACCATATATTTT. Translation gives CATTPGRQGNTIYF.

The chain carries TRBV15 and TRBJ1-4; 7 bases are a match to TRBD1. The CDR3 is 14 amino acids. The germline gives CDR1 LNHNV, CDR2 YYDKDF (reference sequence). V trimming: 8 bases; J trimming: 8 bases; junction bases outside the gene matches: 11. This CDR3 reads CATGQANRVEKLFF. The CDR3 bases are TGTGCCACCGGACAGGCAAACCGAGTGGAAAAACTGTTTTTT.

This chain uses TRBV5-4 with TRBJ1-4; perhaps TRBD1 as D (5 bases). With 4 bases removed from V and 8 bases from J, the gap between germline ends came to 15 bases. This CDR3 spans 14 amino acids. Germline V CDR1 and CDR2: SGHNT, YYREEE (reference sequence). CDR3 nucleotide sequence: TGTGCCAGCAGCGCAAAGACAGAATCCGAAAAACTGTTTTTT. Encoded protein: CASSAKTESEKLFF. Complete variable domain (other parts from reference TRBV5-4 and TRBJ1-4): ETGVTQSPTHLIKTRGQQVTLRCSSQSGHNTVSWYQQALGQGPQFIFQYYREEENGRGNFPPRFSGLQFPNYSSELNVNALELDDSALYLCASSAKTESEKLFFGSGTQLSVL.

The rearrangement links TRBV30 to TRBJ2-7, with a tentative D call TRBD1 (6 bases). The CDR3 has 14 amino acids. V gave up 3 bases and J gave up 5 bases, with 17 bases separating them. Germline V lookup: CDR1 GTSNPN, CDR2 SVGIG (reference sequence). In DNA form, the CDR3 reads TGTGCCTGGAGACATGTGGGGGCAAGAGACGAGCAGTACTTC. Protein product: CAWRHVGARDEQYF.

This clone showed up just once. The chain carries TRBV19 and TRBJ1-6; 8 nucleotides match TRBD1. Germline CDR1 reads LNHDA; CDR2 reads SQIVND (reference sequence). The CDR3 covers 15 residues. V lost 7 bases, J lost 6 bases, and 8 bases stayed unmatched. CDR3 DNA sequence: TGTGCCAGTATGGGGGGACAGGCGTTTAATTCACCCCTCCACTTT. Its translation: CASMGGQAFNSPLHF.

The CDR3 sequence is CSVEGRDSHYEQYF. CDR3 DNA sequence: TGCAGCGTTGAAGGTCGGGACAGCCACTACGAGCAGTACTTC. V and J are TRBV29-1 and TRBJ2-7, with 7 bases lining up with TRBD1. Germline trimming cut 1 base from V and 3 bases from J; bases unmatched to any gene: 6. Germline V gene sequence: CDR1 SQVTM, CDR2 ANQGSEA. This CDR3 region has 14 residues.

This clone was detected only once. The V gene is TRBV7-9, the J gene TRBJ1-4; D unresolved. The V end was cut by 1 base, the J end by 5 bases, with 5 bases between. CDR1 is SEHNR, CDR2 FQNEAQ, per germline (reference sequence). This CDR3 has 13 residues. The CDR3 DNA sequence: TGTGCCAGCAGCTTAGACAGAAATGAAAAACTGTTTTTT. Translation gives CASSLDRNEKLFF.

This chain uses TRBV5-1 with TRBJ2-7, with D perhaps TRBD2 (6 bases). Trimming removed 0 bases from V and 6 bases from J, with 16 bases in between. Germline CDR1 and CDR2: SGHRS and YFSETQ. This CDR3 has 15 residues. CDR3 nucleotides: TGCGCCAGCAGCTTGGAAGGAGGTAGTAGCGGCGAGCAGTACTTC. Its translation: CASSLEGGSSGEQYF.

The chain has TRBV5-3 and TRBJ2-2, with TRBD2 as a possible D gene (5 bases). TRBV5-3 is marked as an open reading frame, function uncertain. V gave up 0 bases and J gave up 0 bases, with 6 bases separating them. The CDR3 runs to 15 residues. CDR3 in amino acids: CARSLVSANTGELFF. CDR3 bases: TGTGCCAGAAGCTTGGTTAGCGCGAACACCGGGGAGCTGTTTTTT.

The chain carries TRBV4-1 and TRBJ2-3, with no clear D. The CDR3 runs 12 residues. V was cut by 2 bases and J by 6 bases, with 6 bases left in between. In germline, CDR1 is MGHRA, CDR2 YSYEKL. The DNA of the CDR3 is TGCGCCAGCAGCCAAAACTCGGATACGCAGTATTTT. It specifies CASSQNSDTQYF.

The chain joins TRBV7-9 to TRBJ2-7, with D possibly TRBD2 on 5 matching bases. Per germline, CDR1 SEHNR and CDR2 FQNEAQ (reference sequence). Trimming cost V 3 bases and J 3 bases, with 12 bases left between them. This CDR3 has 14 residues. The DNA for the CDR3 is TGTGCCAGCAGCTTTGCGGGCGCGGGCTACGAGCAGTACTTC. Translating gives CASSFAGAGYEQYF.

CDR3 protein: CASSLGGQRNTEAFF. CDR3 coding DNA: TGCGCCAGCAGCTTGGGCGGACAACGGAACACTGAAGCTTTCTTT. The chain carries TRBV5-1 and TRBJ1-1, with D possibly being TRBD1 (5 bases). There are 15 residues in the CDR3. V lost 0 bases, J lost 1 base, and 10 bases lay in between. Germline lookup yields CDR1 SGHRS and CDR2 YFSETQ.

Written as DNA, the CDR3 is TGCAGCGTTTTGGCCAACAGCCAGAATTCACCCCTCCACTTT. This codes for CSVLANSQNSPLHF. The V gene is TRBV29-1, the J gene TRBJ1-6; the D is unclear. V was cut by 5 bases and J by 7 bases, with 15 bases left in between. The CDR3 totals 14 residues. CDR1 is SQVTM, CDR2 ANQGSEA, per germline.

V gene TRBV5-1 combines with J gene TRBJ1-1, with a possible D match to TRBD1 (5 bases). V was clipped by 5 bases and J by 0 bases, with 8 bases between them. CDR1 and CDR2 from the germline V gene are SGHRS and YFSETQ. The CDR3 has 13 amino acids. CDR3 DNA: TGCGCCAGCAGTTCGGACATGAACACTGAAGCTTTCTTT. It encodes CASSSDMNTEAFF.